These T cell receptor beta chains were read from a single sample in a study of cytomegalovirus exposure and HLA in healthy donors. Sequencing was performed with immunoSEQ multiplex PCR; in TCRdb, only in-frame clones are kept and a portion is missing. The table lists 65,000 to 100,000 clones, about three quarters of them singletons, with about 6.4% in the top ten. The sample taken for sequencing was PBMCs. The receptor set was obtained from a female donor in good health and CMV-seronegative. The CDR3 runs from the conserved cysteine through the conserved F or W.

length	J	V	CDR3
16	TRBJ1-5	TRBV7-2	CASSLGQGRGNQPQHF
16	TRBJ2-7	TRBV28	CASSSSLAGNSYEQYF
13	TRBJ1-4	TRBV5-1	CASRQAPNEKLFF
13	TRBJ1-1	TRBV5-1	CASSPGQPAEAFF
13	TRBJ1-2	TRBV30	CAWAPLRSYGYTF
15	TRBJ2-1	TRBV10-3	CAISPQLAGGSEQFF
13	TRBJ2-7	TRBV7-9	CASSLAQDYEQYF
13	TRBJ2-7	TRBV7-2	CASSLVGGNEQYF
15	TRBJ2-3	TRBV2	CASSGQRSRTDTQYF
13	TRBJ2-7	TRBV7-2	CASSYGGQDEQYF
14	TRBJ2-1	TRBV5-1	CASTSGGGYNEQFF
14	TRBJ1-5	TRBV2	CASSARQVGQPQHF
14	TRBJ1-3	TRBV6-5	CASTAAVSGNTIYF
14	TRBJ2-1	TRBV28	CASSLQGAGNEQFF
14	TRBJ2-5	TRBV6-5	CASSSLDRRETQYF
11	TRBJ2-1	TRBV7-9	CASSWGDEQFF
14	TRBJ1-5	TRBV30	CAWSQGQGNQPQHF
13	TRBJ1-1	TRBV5-1	CASSLQGFTEAFF
16	TRBJ2-7	TRBV9	CASSATGGAASYEQYF
14	TRBJ1-4	TRBV14	CASSSTGSNEKLFF
13	TRBJ1-5	TRBV28	CAAAAGPNQPQHF
15	TRBJ2-7	TRBV19	CASSRGQPSSYEQYF
15	TRBJ2-3	TRBV6-4	CASSSTSGRGDTQYF
19	TRBJ2-6	TRBV18	CASSATTGGFSSGANVLTF
13	TRBJ1-2	TRBV5-1	CASSLDSKYGYTF
20	TRBJ2-5	TRBV7-8	CASSSPPGQGPSGTQETQYF
14	TRBJ2-7	TRBV2	CASSELSGVDEQYF
11	TRBJ1-2	TRBV20-1	CSALLRGGYTF